These T cell receptor beta chains were read from a single sample in a study of T cell responses to AZD1222 COVID-19 vaccine. Here immunoSEQ multiplex PCR was the method, and the copy in TCRdb shows in-frame clones only, minus some. The repertoire consists of 100,000 or so clones, with 90% to 95% occurring once and the leading ten covering less than 4%. The sample was peripheral blood, taken 28 days after the second AZD1222 dose. These receptors originate from an adult who received the AZD1222 COVID-19 vaccine. CDR3s include the opening cysteine and the closing phenylalanine or tryptophan. A D gene is named only where the DNA matches it firmly. A clone size is listed for some rows: how often the clone was seen (once, few, many), or a class if it is expanded.

v_call: TRBV28
clone_size: NA
d_call: NA
cdr3_aa: CASSPTGPGWAYGYTF

v_call: TRBV11-3
clone_size: NA
d_call: NA
cdr3_aa: CASSLVEGSGELFF

v_call: TRBV4-3
clone_size: NA
d_call: NA
cdr3_aa: CASSQDRAPFEQYF

v_call: TRBV29-1
clone_size: NA
d_call: NA
cdr3_aa: CSVEDGVGTEAFF

v_call: TRBV6-2/TRBV6-3
clone_size: NA
d_call: TRBD2
cdr3_aa: CASSYLRLAGDLDTQYF

v_call: TRBV7-3
clone_size: NA
d_call: NA
cdr3_aa: CASSSGQYSEQFF

v_call: TRBV3-1/TRBV3-2
clone_size: NA
d_call: NA
cdr3_aa: CASSQDTTSPSPLHF

v_call: TRBV6-1
clone_size: once
d_call: NA
cdr3_aa: CASSERGTARNQETQYF

v_call: TRBV5-5
clone_size: NA
d_call: TRBD1
cdr3_aa: CASTLGQGGNYGYTF

v_call: TRBV7-9
clone_size: NA
d_call: TRBD2
cdr3_aa: CASSPRGVQETQYF

v_call: TRBV19
clone_size: once
d_call: TRBD2
cdr3_aa: CASSKGTSGGAVTDTQYF

v_call: TRBV20-1
clone_size: NA
d_call: NA
cdr3_aa: CSARRDSPLHF

v_call: TRBV3-1/TRBV3-2
clone_size: NA
d_call: NA
cdr3_aa: CASSQGTSRGYTF

v_call: TRBV28
clone_size: NA
d_call: NA
cdr3_aa: CASSAPGASSAYEQYF

v_call: TRBV18
clone_size: NA
d_call: NA
cdr3_aa: CASSPPVNVETQYF

v_call: TRBV12-5
clone_size: NA
d_call: NA
cdr3_aa: CASGPSSGNTIYF

v_call: TRBV5-5
clone_size: NA
d_call: NA
cdr3_aa: CASSPQGYGYTF

v_call: TRBV4-1
clone_size: NA
d_call: NA
cdr3_aa: CASSQEVTGDTEAFF

v_call: TRBV7-9
clone_size: NA
d_call: NA
cdr3_aa: CASSLTATNTGELFF

v_call: TRBV10-1
clone_size: NA
d_call: NA
cdr3_aa: CASGGPPEGEQYF

v_call: TRBV10-3
clone_size: NA
d_call: NA
cdr3_aa: CAISLGDGYTF

v_call: TRBV7-9
clone_size: NA
d_call: NA
cdr3_aa: CASSFLGTDTQYF

v_call: TRBV29-1
clone_size: NA
d_call: TRBD2
cdr3_aa: CSIGGGSGGETQYF

v_call: TRBV20-1
clone_size: NA
d_call: NA
cdr3_aa: CSASIDSGNTIYF

v_call: TRBV30
clone_size: NA
d_call: NA
cdr3_aa: CAWSRVSVEAFF

v_call: TRBV6-1
clone_size: NA
d_call: TRBD1
cdr3_aa: CASSEEDRVEFNGYTF

v_call: TRBV2
clone_size: NA
d_call: NA
cdr3_aa: CASKGDTMNTEAFF